This T cell receptor (beta chain) was profiled in a study of control samples from healthy donors and cancer patients. The V and J ends lost 4 bases and 4 bases, in that order; junction bases with no gene match: 7. CDR1 LGHDT and CDR2 YNNKEL come from the germline V gene (reference sequence). The CDR3 has 15 residues. The protocol was immunoSEQ multiplex PCR, while the TCRdb copy is restricted to in-frame clones and leaves out a portion. The sample includes fewer than 85,000 clones, around 92% of them seen just once. This clonotype originated in a woman in her fifties or sixties in good health. Specimen: blood. The genes are TRBV3-1 (or the pseudogene TRBV3-2) and TRBJ1-2, with 9 bases aligning to TRBD1. The DNA of the CDR3 is TGTGCCAGCAGCCTCCCGGGACAGGGCGTCTATGGCTACACCTTC. It codes for CASSLPGQGVYGYTF.